The rows below give T cell receptor beta chains drawn from one sample of a study of shared clonotypes between healthy human individuals. Using immunoSEQ multiplex PCR, the repertoire was profiled, and TCRdb retains in-frame clones only, with some absent. The data contain approximately 2.5 million clones, 85% to 95% of them singletons. Sequencing was done on a sample of naive CD4+ T cells sorted from blood. All receptors derive from a man aged 18 to 35 in good health. Both conserved end residues are part of each CDR3. D genes are given only for firm matches. Some rows have no size entry. The others give once, few or many, or a class for an expanded clone.

d_call j_call clone_size v_call cdr3_aa cdr3_nt
- TRBJ2-5 - TRBV5-1 CASSITLQETQYF TGCGCCAGCAGCATTACTCTACAAGAGACCCAGTACTTC
TRBD1 TRBJ2-5 - TRBV7-6 CASSLQPQGAGETQYF TGTGCCAGCAGCTTACAACCACAGGGGGCGGGGGAGACCCAGTACTTC
TRBD1 TRBJ2-7 - TRBV5-1 CASSLMQGAQRYEQYF TGCGCCAGCAGCCTGATGCAGGGGGCGCAGAGGTACGAGCAGTACTTC
TRBD1 TRBJ1-5 - TRBV5-6 CASSWDRGQGNQPQHF TGTGCCAGCAGCTGGGACAGGGGGCAGGGCAATCAGCCCCAGCATTTT
- TRBJ2-7 - TRBV18 CASSLGQTYEQYF TGTGCCAGCTCACTTGGACAGACCTACGAGCAGTACTTC
TRBD1 TRBJ2-1 - TRBV10-3 CAISSGQANNEQFF TGTGCCATCAGTTCGGGACAGGCGAACAATGAGCAGTTCTTC
- TRBJ2-7 - TRBV2 CASRADRNSYEQYF TGTGCCAGCAGGGCGGACAGAAACTCCTACGAGCAGTACTTC
- TRBJ2-1 - TRBV27 CASSLERGYNEQFF TGTGCCAGCAGTTTAGAACGGGGCTACAATGAGCAGTTCTTC
- TRBJ1-5 - TRBV6-5 CASTYSLGGNQPQHF TGTGCCAGCACTTACTCCCTCGGAGGCAATCAGCCCCAGCATTTT
TRBD2 TRBJ2-5 once TRBV7-3 CASSPRGAEETQYF TGTGCCAGCAGCCCGCGGGGGGCCGAAGAGACCCAGTACTTC
TRBD1 TRBJ1-5 once TRBV18 CASSSGTGGQPQHF TGTGCCAGCTCGTCCGGGACAGGCGGGCAGCCCCAGCATTTT
- TRBJ2-3 - TRBV7-6 CASSLLVTDTQYF TGTGCCAGCAGCTTACTTGTCACAGATACGCAGTATTTT
- TRBJ2-1 - TRBV7-9 CASSEMTAAKGLYNEQFF TGTGCCAGCAGCGAGATGACGGCGGCCAAGGGTTTATACAATGAGCAGTTCTTC
- TRBJ2-1 - TRBV30 CAWSVGSQRNNEQFF TGTGCCTGGAGTGTTGGCAGCCAACGAAACAATGAGCAGTTCTTC
- TRBJ1-1 - TRBV4-3 CASSLRGPGQNTEAFF TGCGCCAGCAGCCTCAGGGGTCCAGGGCAGAACACTGAAGCTTTCTTT
- TRBJ2-2 - TRBV5-1 CASSPGLAGGELFF TGCGCCAGCAGCCCCGGGCTAGCCGGCGGGGAGCTGTTTTTT
- TRBJ2-3 - TRBV7-2 CASSLNHPDTQYF TGTGCCAGCAGCTTAAATCACCCAGATACGCAGTATTTT
TRBD1 TRBJ2-1 - TRBV10-3 CAVSPGQGLNEQFF TGTGCCGTCAGCCCGGGACAGGGTTTGAATGAGCAGTTCTTC
TRBD1 TRBJ1-4 - TRBV5-1 CASSQTPPGQGALWEKLFF TGCGCCAGCAGCCAGACGCCTCCGGGACAGGGGGCTTTGTGGGAAAAACTGTTTTTT
- TRBJ2-3 - TRBV5-1 CASSLAGVITDTQYF TGCGCCAGCAGCTTGGCGGGGGTCATCACAGATACGCAGTATTTT
TRBD1 TRBJ2-7 once TRBV6-1 CASRGQGANEQYF TGTGCCAGCAGGGGACAGGGGGCGAACGAGCAGTACTTC
TRBD1 TRBJ1-5 - TRBV19 CASSMAGGQPQHF TGTGCCAGTAGTATGGCAGGGGGACAGCCCCAGCATTTT
- TRBJ1-6 - TRBV4-1 CASSQGYTPYNSPLHF TGCGCCAGCAGCCAGGGATATACCCCCTATAATTCACCCCTCCACTTT
- TRBJ2-2 - TRBV7-9 CASSLNANTGELFF TGTGCCAGCAGCTTGAATGCGAACACCGGGGAGCTGTTTTTT
- TRBJ2-6 - TRBV25-1 CASSAVTGANVLTF TGTGCCAGCAGCGCAGTAACTGGGGCCAACGTCCTGACTTTC
- TRBJ2-3 - TRBV10-2 CASSARQGVTDTQYF TGCGCCAGCAGTGCTAGGCAGGGAGTGACAGATACGCAGTATTTT
- TRBJ2-2 - TRBV6-5 CASSYSGSPWPGELFF TGTGCCAGCAGTTACTCGGGGAGTCCCTGGCCCGGGGAGCTGTTTTTT
- TRBJ2-2 - TRBV30 CAWSFGSGELFF TGTGCCTGGAGTTTCGGATCCGGGGAGCTGTTTTTT
TRBD2 TRBJ2-3 - TRBV18 CASSPGIAGPDTQYF TGTGCCAGCTCACCAGGGATAGCGGGCCCAGATACGCAGTATTTT
- TRBJ2-1 - TRBV5-1 CASSLAGATYNEQFF TGCGCCAGCAGCTTGGCGGGGGCGACCTACAATGAGCAGTTCTTC
- TRBJ1-1 - TRBV18 CASSPRAKQVYPKMGTEAFF TGTGCCAGCTCTCCACGGGCGAAACAGGTATACCCGAAGATGGGAACTGAAGCTTTCTTT
- TRBJ2-3 - TRBV10-3 CAISEVGESQYF TGTGCCATCAGTGAGGTGGGGGAGTCGCAGTATTTT
TRBD1 TRBJ2-2 - TRBV4-3 CASSQAGTGKNTGELFF TGCGCCAGCAGCCAGGCCGGGACAGGGAAGAACACCGGGGAGCTGTTTTTT
- TRBJ2-7 once TRBV2 CASSLESGRVYEQYF TGTGCCAGCAGTTTGGAGTCTGGCAGGGTCTACGAGCAGTACTTC
- TRBJ1-1 - TRBV27 CASKQLMNTEAFF TGTGCCAGCAAACAGCTGATGAACACTGAAGCTTTCTTT
TRBD1 TRBJ1-1 - TRBV9 CASSIPDRVGTEAFF TGTGCCAGCAGCATACCCGACAGGGTGGGCACTGAAGCTTTCTTT
- TRBJ2-5 - TRBV6-1 CASSEDRETQYF TGTGCCAGCAGTGAAGATCGGGAGACCCAGTACTTC